This T cell receptor (beta chain) was sequenced in a study of CD8+CD57+ T cells in acquired aplastic anemia. Whole-study findings and limits: Some 30 shared CD8+ CDR3s appeared highly expressed within patients' immunodominant clones.

Both TCR beta VDJ combination and CDR3 sequence profiling were carried out. Genomic DNA was the template for this profiling. One entry per CDR3 protein results from TCRdb running MiXCR on the reads. Among about 190,000 distinct CDR3 sequences listed, 54% were seen once. In its sample, this clonotype was seen many times. Its antigen remains unknown. Trimming removed 7 bases at V and 6 bases at J, with 24 bases between. This CDR3 contains 16 residues. Germline V gives CDR1 SGHVS, CDR2 FQNEAQ. V and J are TRBV7-8 and TRBJ1-1; possibly TRBD1 for D (6 bases). The receptor's source is a human donor in good health, serving as a control. Material for sequencing was sorted CD4+, CD8+, or CD8+CD57+ T cells (not recorded which) from PBMCs. The CDR3 loop is CASIDLDSPLRAEAFF. Written as DNA, the CDR3 is TGTGCCAGCATCGACCTGGACAGCCCCCTACGGGCTGAAGCTTTCTTT.